This T cell receptor beta chain was recorded in a study of blood T cell repertoires in COVID-19. For the study at large: Samples of COVID-19 (acute and convalescent) were obtained from the United States, Italy and Spain.

Per the original methods: It was from reference gene primer amplification that nucleated cell counts were estimated. Sequencing used immunoSEQ multiplex PCR; TCRdb keeps in-frame clones, though not all of them. V and J calls and clone size are given by that table; D and trimming were obtained from the DNA. The sample holds some 250,000 clones; approximately 80% are singletons and the top ten take about 3.2%. The V gene's germline CDR1 is SEHNR and CDR2 FQNEAQ (reference sequence). This CDR3 has 14 residues. The ends lost 5 bases at V and 5 bases at J; junction bases unmatched: 8. Sequenced material: peripheral blood. V gene TRBV7-9 combines with J gene TRBJ1-1; 7 bases map to TRBD1. The source is a woman aged 60-75 years with active or convalescent COVID-19. CDR3 sequence (DNA): TGTGCCAGCAGCGCAGGACAGGTCGGAACTGAAGCTTTCTTT. Its protein product is CASSAGQVGTEAFF.